The clone carrying this T cell receptor beta chain was recorded at least ten times. Its antigen is as yet unknown. Germline V CDR1 and CDR2: MNHNS, SASEGT. The CDR3 length is 14 residues. The ends were cut back, 0 bases at V and 2 bases at J, with 8 bases in the middle. A second PCR, run for roughly 7 to 12 cycles, used a sample-barcoded 5' primer plus a J-beta primer mix. TCRdb re-analysed the 5' RACE reads in MiXCR, keeping a single row per CDR3 protein. The sample shows 650,000 to 800,000 distinct CDR3 sequences, roughly 44% of them seen only once. This sample was taken from a study of blood T cells in healthy people across ages. Findings and limits, study-wide: A roughly linear fall in TCR beta diversity per million T cells was seen with increasing age.

The chain is built from TRBV6-1 and TRBJ2-7, with no clear D. This TCR was sampled from a man between 60 and 70 years old in good health. Source material: blood. This chain's CDR3 is CASSEAGTAYEQYF. CDR3 bases: TGTGCCAGCAGTGAAGCGGGCACTGCCTACGAGCAGTACTTC.